This T cell receptor beta chain was identified in a study of shared clonotypes between healthy human individuals. Broader study findings: Naive subsets, compared against memory subsets, generally had larger estimated richness values. Owing to a small donor count, the genetic and exposure-history diversity represented was limited.

Worth noting for this clone: Antigen specificity is unknown.

The trim removed 5 bases at V and 3 bases at J, leaving 8 bases unmatched. The length of the CDR3 is 16 residues. Germline CDR1 reads LNHDA; CDR2 reads SQIVND (reference sequence). Deep was the level at which the assay was run. Libraries were prepared by immunoSEQ multiplex PCR; TCRdb keeps only in-frame clonotypes and omits some of them. The repertoire includes around 610,000 clones, approximately 96% of them detected once, and 0.11% sits in the top ten. As defined, naive CD8 cells were CD45RO-negative and positively selected for CCR7, with terminally differentiated effector memory CD45RA+ cells excluded.

What was sequenced was naive CD8+ T cells sorted from blood. The source of this sequence is a woman aged 25 to 45 in good health. The chain employs TRBV19 and TRBJ2-2, with 8 bases lining up with TRBD2. CDR3 DNA sequence: TGTGCCAGTAGTCTTAACGGGAGGGAATACACCGGGGAGCTGTTTTTT. It translates to CASSLNGREYTGELFF.